This TCR beta chain stems from a study of T cell changes during pregnancy in multiple sclerosis. The germline V gene has CDR1 MDHEN and CDR2 SYDVKM. The CDR3 extends over 15 amino acids. Germline trimming cut 4 bases from V and 2 bases from J; bases unmatched to any gene: 3. TCRdb's table, derived via immunoSEQ multiplex PCR, lists solely in-frame clones and lacks some. The profile covers tens of thousands of clones, with roughly 92% appearing a single time and under 0.85% taken by the ten largest. This TCR came from a female donor with multiple sclerosis, enrolled in a pregnancy study. The sample was CD4+ T cells from peripheral blood mononuclear cells, taken in the third trimester of pregnancy. This chain joins TRBV28 and TRBJ2-7; the match to TRBD2 covers 12 bases. The CDR3 loop is CASSSLAGGAYEQYF. The CDR3 DNA sequence: TGTGCCAGCAGTTCACTAGCGGGAGGAGCCTACGAGCAGTACTTC. Looking up the rest from reference TRBV28 and TRBJ2-7 gives the full variable domain: DVKVTQSSRYLVKRTGEKVFLECVQDMDHENMFWYRQDPGLGLRLIYFSYDVKMKEKGDIPEGYSVSREKKERFSLILESASTNQTSMYLCASSSLAGGAYEQYFGPGTRLTVT.